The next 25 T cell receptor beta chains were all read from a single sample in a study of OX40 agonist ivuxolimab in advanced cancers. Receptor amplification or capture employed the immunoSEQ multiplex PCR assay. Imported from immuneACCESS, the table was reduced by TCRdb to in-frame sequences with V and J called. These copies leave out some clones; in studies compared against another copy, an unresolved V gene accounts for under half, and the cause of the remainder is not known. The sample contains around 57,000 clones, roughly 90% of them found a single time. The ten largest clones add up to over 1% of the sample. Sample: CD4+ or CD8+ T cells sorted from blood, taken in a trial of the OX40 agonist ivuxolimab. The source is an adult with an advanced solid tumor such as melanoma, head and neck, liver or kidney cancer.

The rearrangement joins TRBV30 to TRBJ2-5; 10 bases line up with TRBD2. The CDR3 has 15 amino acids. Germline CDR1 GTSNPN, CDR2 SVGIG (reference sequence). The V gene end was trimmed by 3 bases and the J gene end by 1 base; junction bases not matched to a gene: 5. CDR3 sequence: CAWSFSSGSQETQYF. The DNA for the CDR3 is TGTGCCTGGAGCTTCTCTAGCGGGAGCCAAGAGACCCAGTACTTC.

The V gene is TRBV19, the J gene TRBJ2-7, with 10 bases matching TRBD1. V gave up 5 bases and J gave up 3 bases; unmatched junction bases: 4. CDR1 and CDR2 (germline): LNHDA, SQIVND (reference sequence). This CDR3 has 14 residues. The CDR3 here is CASSGQGGFYEQYF. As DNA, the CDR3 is TGTGCCAGTAGTGGACAGGGGGGGTTCTACGAGCAGTACTTC.

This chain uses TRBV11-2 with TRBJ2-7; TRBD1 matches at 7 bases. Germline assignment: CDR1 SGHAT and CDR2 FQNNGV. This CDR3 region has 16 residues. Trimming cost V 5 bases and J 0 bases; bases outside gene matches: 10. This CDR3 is CASSLEFHRGSYEQYF. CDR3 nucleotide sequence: TGTGCCAGCAGCCTGGAATTCCACAGGGGCTCCTACGAGCAGTACTTC.

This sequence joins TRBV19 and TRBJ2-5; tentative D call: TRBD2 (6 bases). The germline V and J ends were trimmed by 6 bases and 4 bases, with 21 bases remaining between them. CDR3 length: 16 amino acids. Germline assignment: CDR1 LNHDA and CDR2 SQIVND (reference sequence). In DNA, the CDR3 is TGTGCCAGTAGCGCCCGGGGAGGAGGGGCGAGAGAGACCCAGTACTTC. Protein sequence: CASSARGGGARETQYF.

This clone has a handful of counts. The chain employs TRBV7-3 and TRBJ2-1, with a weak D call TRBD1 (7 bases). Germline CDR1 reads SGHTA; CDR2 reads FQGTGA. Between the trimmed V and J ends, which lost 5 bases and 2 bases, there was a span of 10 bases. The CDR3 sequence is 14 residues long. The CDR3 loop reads CASSQGGAYNEQFF. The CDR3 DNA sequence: TGTGCCAGCAGCCAGGGGGGTGCCTACAATGAGCAGTTCTTC. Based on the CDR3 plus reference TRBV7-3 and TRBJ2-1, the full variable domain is GAGVSQTPSNKVTEKGKYVELRCDPISGHTALYWYRQSLGQGPEFLIYFQGTGAADDSGLPNDRFFAVRPEGSVSTLKIQRTERGDSAVYLCASSQGGAYNEQFFGPGTRLTVL.

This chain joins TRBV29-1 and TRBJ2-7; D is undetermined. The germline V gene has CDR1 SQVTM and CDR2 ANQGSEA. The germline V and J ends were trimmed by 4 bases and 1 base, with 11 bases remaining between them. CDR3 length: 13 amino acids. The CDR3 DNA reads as TGCAGCGTTGTTCTGTGGCAGTCCTACGAGCAGTACTTC. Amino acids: CSVVLWQSYEQYF.

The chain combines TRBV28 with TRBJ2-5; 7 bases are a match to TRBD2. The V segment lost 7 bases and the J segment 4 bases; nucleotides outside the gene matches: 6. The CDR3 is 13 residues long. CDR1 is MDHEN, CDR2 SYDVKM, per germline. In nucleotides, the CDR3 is TGTGCCAGCACCCCCGGGGGGTCAGAGACCCAGTACTTC. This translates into CASTPGGSETQYF.

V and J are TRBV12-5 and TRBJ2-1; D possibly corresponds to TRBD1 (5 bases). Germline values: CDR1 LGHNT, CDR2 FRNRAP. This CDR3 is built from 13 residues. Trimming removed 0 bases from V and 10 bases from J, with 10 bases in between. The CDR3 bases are TGTGCTAGTGGTTTGGTCAGACAGCAGGAGCAGTTCTTC. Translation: CASGLVRQQEQFF.

CDR3 DNA: TGTGCCAGTAGTACCAGAGGCCTAGCGGGAGCTCGCCCCTACGAGCAGTACTTC. As protein: CASSTRGLAGARPYEQYF. This sequence joins TRBV19 and TRBJ2-7, with 10 bases lining up with TRBD2. The V gene end was trimmed by 4 bases and the J gene end by 2 bases; junction bases not matched to a gene: 14. CDR1 and CDR2 from the germline V gene are LNHDA and SQIVND (reference sequence). CDR3 size: 18 residues.

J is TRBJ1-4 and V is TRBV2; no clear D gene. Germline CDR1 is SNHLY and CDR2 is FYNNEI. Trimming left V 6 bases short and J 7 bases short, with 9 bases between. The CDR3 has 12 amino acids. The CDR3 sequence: CASRSLSEKLFF. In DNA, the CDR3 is TGTGCCAGCAGGAGTTTGAGTGAAAAACTGTTTTTT.

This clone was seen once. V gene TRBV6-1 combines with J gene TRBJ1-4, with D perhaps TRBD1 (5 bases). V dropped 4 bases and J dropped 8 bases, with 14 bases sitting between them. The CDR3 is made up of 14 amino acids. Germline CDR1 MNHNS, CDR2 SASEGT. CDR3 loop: CASSGTGAGEKLFF. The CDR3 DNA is TGTGCCAGCAGTGGGACTGGGGCGGGCGAAAAACTGTTTTTT.

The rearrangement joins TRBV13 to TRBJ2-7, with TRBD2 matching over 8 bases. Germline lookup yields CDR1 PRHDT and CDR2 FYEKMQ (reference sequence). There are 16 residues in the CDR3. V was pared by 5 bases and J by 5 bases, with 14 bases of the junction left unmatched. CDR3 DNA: TGTGCCAGCAGCAGCGGCCTAGTAGCGGGAACCCACGAGCAGTACTTC. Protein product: CASSSGLVAGTHEQYF.

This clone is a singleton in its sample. CDR3 coding DNA: TGTGCCAGCAGTCCCCGGAGTCACTACAGCTATGAGCAGTTCTTC. Amino acid sequence: CASSPRSHYSYEQFF. The chain employs TRBV28 and TRBJ2-1; no clear D. The length of the CDR3 is 15 residues. Germline V gene data show CDR1 as MDHEN and CDR2 as SYDVKM. Trimming shortened V by 5 bases and J by 8 bases, and 19 bases separated the two germline ends. The full variable domain, completed using reference TRBV28 and TRBJ2-1, is DVKVTQSSRYLVKRTGEKVFLECVQDMDHENMFWYRQDPGLGLRLIYFSYDVKMKEKGDIPEGYSVSREKKERFSLILESASTNQTSMYLCASSPRSHYSYEQFFGPGTRLTVL.

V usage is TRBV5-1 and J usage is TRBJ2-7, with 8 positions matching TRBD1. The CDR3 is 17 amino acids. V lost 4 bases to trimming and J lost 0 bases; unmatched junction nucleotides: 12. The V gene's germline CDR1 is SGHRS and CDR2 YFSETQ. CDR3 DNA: TGCGCCAGCAGCCCGGGGCCGAGGGGGACAGGCTCCTACGAGCAGTACTTC. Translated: CASSPGPRGTGSYEQYF.

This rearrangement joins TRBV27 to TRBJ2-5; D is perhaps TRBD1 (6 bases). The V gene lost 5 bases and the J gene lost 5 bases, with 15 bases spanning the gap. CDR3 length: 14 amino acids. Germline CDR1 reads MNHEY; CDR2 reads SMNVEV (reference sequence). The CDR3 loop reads CASSPGAGTETQYF. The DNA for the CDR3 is TGTGCCAGCAGTCCAGGGGCAGGGACGGAGACCCAGTACTTC.

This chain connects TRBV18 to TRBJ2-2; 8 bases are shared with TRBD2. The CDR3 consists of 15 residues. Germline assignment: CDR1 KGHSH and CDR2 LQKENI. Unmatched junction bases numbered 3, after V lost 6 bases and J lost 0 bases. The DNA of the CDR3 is TGTGCCAGCTCTAAAGCGGGAGCGAACACCGGGGAGCTGTTTTTT. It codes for CASSKAGANTGELFF.

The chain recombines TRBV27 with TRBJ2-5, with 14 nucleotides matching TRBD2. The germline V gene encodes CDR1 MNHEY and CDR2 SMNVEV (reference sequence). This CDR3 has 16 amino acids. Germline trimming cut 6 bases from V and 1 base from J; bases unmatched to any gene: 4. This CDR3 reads CASSPGLAGGQETQYF. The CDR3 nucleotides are TGTGCCAGCAGCCCTGGACTAGCGGGAGGCCAAGAGACCCAGTACTTC.

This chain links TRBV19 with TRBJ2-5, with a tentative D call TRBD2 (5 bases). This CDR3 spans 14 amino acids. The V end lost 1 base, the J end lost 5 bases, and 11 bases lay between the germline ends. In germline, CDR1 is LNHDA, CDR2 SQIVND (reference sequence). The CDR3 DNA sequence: TGTGCCAGTAGTATAGGGGCCACGGGGGAGACCCAGTACTTC. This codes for CASSIGATGETQYF.

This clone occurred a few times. The CDR3 DNA reads as TGTGCCAGCACCGGACTAGGAGGCTACGAGCAGTACTTC. It codes for CASTGLGGYEQYF. The rearrangement uses TRBV2 and TRBJ2-7; 7 nucleotides line up with TRBD2. After removal of 7 bases from V and 3 bases from J, the junction contained 6 bases not matched to a gene. This CDR3 is built from 13 residues. Germline assignment: CDR1 SNHLY and CDR2 FYNNEI.

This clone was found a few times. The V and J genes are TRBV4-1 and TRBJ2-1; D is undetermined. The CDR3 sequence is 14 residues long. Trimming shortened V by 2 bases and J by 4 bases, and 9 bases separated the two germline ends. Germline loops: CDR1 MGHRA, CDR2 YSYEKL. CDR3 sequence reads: CASSQRTSYNEQFF. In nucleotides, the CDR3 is TGCGCCAGCAGCCAACGGACGTCATACAATGAGCAGTTCTTC.

The CDR3 loop reads CASSLTSGGETQYF. CDR3 bases: TGTGCCAGCAGCTTGACTAGCGGGGGGGAGACCCAGTACTTC. The chain recombines TRBV5-6 with TRBJ2-5; 12 bases map to TRBD2. The CDR3 totals 14 residues. Germline CDR1 and CDR2: SGHDT and YYEEEE. Losses at the gene ends were 1 base for V and 5 bases for J; bases not matched to a gene: 0.

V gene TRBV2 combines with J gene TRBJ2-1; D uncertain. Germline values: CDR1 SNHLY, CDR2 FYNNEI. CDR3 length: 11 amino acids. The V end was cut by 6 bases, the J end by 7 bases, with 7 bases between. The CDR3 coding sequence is TGTGCCAGCAGACAATCAAATGAGCAGTTCTTC. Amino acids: CASRQSNEQFF.

CDR3 bases: TGTGCCAGCAGCGTAAATGAGGGGAACTATGGCTACACCTTC. Its protein product is CASSVNEGNYGYTF. The chain recombines TRBV9 with TRBJ1-2; possible D gene TRBD1, 5 bases. Germline V gives CDR1 SGDLS, CDR2 YYNGEE. The CDR3 contains 14 residues. V was trimmed by 1 base and J by 2 bases, leaving 9 bases between them.

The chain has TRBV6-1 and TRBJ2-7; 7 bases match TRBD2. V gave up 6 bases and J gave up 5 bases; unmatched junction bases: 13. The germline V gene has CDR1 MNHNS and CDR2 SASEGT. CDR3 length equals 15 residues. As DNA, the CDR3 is TGTGCCAGCAGGACTGGTGGCGGGAGTGTCCACGAGCAGTACTTC. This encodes CASRTGGGSVHEQYF.

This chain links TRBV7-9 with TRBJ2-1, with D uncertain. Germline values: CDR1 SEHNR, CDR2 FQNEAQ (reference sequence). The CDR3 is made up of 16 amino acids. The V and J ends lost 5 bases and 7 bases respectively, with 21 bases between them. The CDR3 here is CASSPGRTSSGNEQFF. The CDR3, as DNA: TGTGCCAGCAGCCCAGGAAGAACAAGTTCTGGGAATGAGCAGTTCTTC.